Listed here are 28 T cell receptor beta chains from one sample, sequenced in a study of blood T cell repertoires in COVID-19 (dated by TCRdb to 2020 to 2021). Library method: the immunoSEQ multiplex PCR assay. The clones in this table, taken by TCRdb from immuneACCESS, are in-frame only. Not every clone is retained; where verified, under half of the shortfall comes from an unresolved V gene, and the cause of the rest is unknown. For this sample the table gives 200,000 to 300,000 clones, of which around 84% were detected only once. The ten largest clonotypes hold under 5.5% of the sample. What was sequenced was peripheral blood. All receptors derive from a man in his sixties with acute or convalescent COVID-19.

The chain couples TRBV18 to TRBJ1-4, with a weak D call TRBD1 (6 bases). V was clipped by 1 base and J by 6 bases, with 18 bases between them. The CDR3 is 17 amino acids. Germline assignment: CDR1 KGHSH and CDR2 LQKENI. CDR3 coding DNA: TGTGCCAGCTCACCACGTCCTTCCGGGACAATTTATGAAAAACTGTTTTTT. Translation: CASSPRPSGTIYEKLFF.

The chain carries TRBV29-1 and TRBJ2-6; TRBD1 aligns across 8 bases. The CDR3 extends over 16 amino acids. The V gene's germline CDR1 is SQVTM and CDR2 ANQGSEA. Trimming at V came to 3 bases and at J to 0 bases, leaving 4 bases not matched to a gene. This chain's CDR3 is CSVETGATSGANVLTF. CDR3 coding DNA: TGCAGCGTTGAGACAGGGGCCACCTCTGGGGCCAACGTCCTGACTTTC.

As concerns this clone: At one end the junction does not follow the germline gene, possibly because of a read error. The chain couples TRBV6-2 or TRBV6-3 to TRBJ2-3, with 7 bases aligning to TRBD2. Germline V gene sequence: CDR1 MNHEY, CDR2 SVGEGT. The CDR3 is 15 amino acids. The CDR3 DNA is TGTGTCAGCAGTCTCCGGGAGGCTAGCACAGATACGCAGTATTTT. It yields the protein CVSSLREASTDTQYF.

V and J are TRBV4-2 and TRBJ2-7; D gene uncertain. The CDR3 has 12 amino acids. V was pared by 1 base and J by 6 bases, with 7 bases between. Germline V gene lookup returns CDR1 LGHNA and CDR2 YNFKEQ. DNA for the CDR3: TGTGCCAGCAGCCAAGTTGGCGGCGAGCAGTACTTC. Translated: CASSQVGGEQYF.

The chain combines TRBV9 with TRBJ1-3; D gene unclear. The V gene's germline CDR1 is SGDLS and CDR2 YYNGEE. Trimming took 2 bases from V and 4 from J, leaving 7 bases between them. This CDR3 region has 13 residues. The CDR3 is CASSVEEGNTIYF. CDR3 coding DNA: TGTGCCAGCAGCGTCGAGGAAGGAAACACCATATATTTT.

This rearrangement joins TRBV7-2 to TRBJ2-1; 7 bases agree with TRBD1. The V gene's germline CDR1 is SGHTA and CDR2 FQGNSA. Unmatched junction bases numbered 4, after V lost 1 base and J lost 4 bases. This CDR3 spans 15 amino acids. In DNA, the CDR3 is TGTGCCAGCAGCTTAGGGGGGACAGTATACAATGAGCAGTTCTTC. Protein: CASSLGGTVYNEQFF. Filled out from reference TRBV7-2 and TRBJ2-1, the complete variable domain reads GAGVSQSPSNKVTEKGKDVELRCDPISGHTALYWYRQSLGQGLEFLIYFQGNSAPDKSGLPSDRFSAERTGGSVSTLTIQRTQQEDSAVYLCASSLGGTVYNEQFFGPGTRLTVL.

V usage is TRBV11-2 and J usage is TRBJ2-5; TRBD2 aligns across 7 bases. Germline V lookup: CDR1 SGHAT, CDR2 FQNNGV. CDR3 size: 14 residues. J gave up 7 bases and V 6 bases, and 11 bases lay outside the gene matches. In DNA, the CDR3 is TGTGCCAGCAGACAAAGCCCAGTAGCGGGGACCCAGTACTTC. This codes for CASRQSPVAGTQYF.

The CDR3: CASRATGVNEQFF. DNA of the CDR3: TGTGCCAGCAGGGCGACAGGGGTCAATGAGCAGTTCTTC. This chain connects TRBV28 to TRBJ2-1, with 8 bases fitting TRBD1. The CDR3 runs to 13 residues. The germline gives CDR1 MDHEN, CDR2 SYDVKM. Germline trimming cut 6 bases from V and 6 bases from J; bases unmatched to any gene: 4.

CDR3 region: CAWNPGQGANEKLFF. Here the CDR3 DNA reads TGTGCCTGGAACCCGGGACAGGGGGCTAATGAAAAACTGTTTTTT. The rearrangement links TRBV30 to TRBJ1-4, with 11 bases fitting TRBD1. Germline trimming cut 4 bases from V and 3 bases from J; bases unmatched to any gene: 4. Germline V lookup: CDR1 GTSNPN, CDR2 SVGIG (reference sequence). CDR3 length equals 15 residues.

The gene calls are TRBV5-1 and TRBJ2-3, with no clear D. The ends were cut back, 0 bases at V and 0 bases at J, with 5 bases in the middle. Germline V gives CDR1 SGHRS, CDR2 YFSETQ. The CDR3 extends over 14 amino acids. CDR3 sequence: CASSLGPSTDTQYF. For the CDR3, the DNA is TGCGCCAGCAGCTTGGGGCCTAGCACAGATACGCAGTATTTT.

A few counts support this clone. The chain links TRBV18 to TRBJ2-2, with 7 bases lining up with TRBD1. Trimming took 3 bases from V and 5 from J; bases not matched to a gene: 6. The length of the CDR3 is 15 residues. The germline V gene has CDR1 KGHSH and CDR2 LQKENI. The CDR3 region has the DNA TGTGCCAGCTCACCCGGGACAGTCGGGACCGGGGAGCTGTTTTTT. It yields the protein CASSPGTVGTGELFF.

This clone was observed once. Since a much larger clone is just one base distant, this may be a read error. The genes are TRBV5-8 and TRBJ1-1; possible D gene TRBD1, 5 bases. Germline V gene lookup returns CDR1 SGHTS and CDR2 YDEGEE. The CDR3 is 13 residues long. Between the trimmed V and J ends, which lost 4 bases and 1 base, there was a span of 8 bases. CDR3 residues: CASSRQRNTEAFF. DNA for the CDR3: TGTGCCAGCAGCCGACAGAGGAACACTGAAGCTTTCTTT.

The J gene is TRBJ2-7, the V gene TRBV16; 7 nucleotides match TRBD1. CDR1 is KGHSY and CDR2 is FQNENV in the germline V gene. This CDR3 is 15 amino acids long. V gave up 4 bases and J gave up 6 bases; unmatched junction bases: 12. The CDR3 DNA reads TGTGCCAGCAGCCCTCAATACAGGGGTTCCCTCGAGCAGTACTTC. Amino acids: CASSPQYRGSLEQYF. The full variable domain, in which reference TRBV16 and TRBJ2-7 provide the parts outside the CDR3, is GEEVAQTPKHLVRGEGQKAKLYCAPIKGHSYVFWYQQVLKNEFKFLISFQNENVFDETGMPKERFSAKCLPNSPCSLEIQATKLEDSAVYFCASSPQYRGSLEQYFGPGTRLTVT.

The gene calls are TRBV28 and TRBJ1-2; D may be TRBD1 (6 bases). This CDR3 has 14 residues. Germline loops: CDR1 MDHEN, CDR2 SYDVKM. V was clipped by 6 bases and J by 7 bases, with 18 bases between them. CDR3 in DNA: TGTGCCAGCAGCACCCTAGGGGGGGCAACTGGCTACACCTTC. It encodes CASSTLGGATGYTF.

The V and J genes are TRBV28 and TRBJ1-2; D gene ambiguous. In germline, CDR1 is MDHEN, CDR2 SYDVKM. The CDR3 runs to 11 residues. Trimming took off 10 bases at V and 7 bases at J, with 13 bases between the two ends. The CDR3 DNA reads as TGTGCCAACTACCACCAAGGTGGCTACACCTTC. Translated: CANYHQGGYTF.

The CDR3 sequence is CASSIQSNEGYEQYF. The CDR3 bases are TGTGCCAGCAGCATCCAATCCAACGAGGGCTACGAGCAGTACTTC. The chain carries TRBV11-1 and TRBJ2-7; tentatively, D is TRBD2 (5 bases). This CDR3 is built from 15 residues. The germline V and J ends were trimmed by 5 bases and 3 bases, with 17 bases remaining between them. The germline CDR1 and CDR2 sequences are SGHAT and FQDESV (reference sequence).

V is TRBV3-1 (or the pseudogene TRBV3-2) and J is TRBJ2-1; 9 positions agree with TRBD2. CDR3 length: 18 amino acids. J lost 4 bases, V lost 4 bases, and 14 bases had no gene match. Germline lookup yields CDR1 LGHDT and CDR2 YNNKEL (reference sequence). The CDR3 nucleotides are TGTGCCAGCAGCCCTCGCCGAACCTCTAGCGGGGAATACAATGAGCAGTTCTTC. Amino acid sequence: CASSPRRTSSGEYNEQFF.

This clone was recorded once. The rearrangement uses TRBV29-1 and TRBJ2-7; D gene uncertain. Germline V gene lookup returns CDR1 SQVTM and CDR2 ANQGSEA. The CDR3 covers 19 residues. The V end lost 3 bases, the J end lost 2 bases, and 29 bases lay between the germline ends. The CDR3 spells CSVDPDPKRGWSCPYEQYF. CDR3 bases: TGCAGCGTTGACCCCGACCCAAAGAGAGGATGGAGTTGTCCCTACGAGCAGTACTTC.

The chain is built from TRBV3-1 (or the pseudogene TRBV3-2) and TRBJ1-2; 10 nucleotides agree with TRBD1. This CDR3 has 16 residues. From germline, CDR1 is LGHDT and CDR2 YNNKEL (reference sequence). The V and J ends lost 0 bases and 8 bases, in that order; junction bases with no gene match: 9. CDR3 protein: CASSQDTLGQGWGYTF. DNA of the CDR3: TGTGCCAGCAGCCAAGATACCCTGGGACAGGGGTGGGGCTACACCTTC.

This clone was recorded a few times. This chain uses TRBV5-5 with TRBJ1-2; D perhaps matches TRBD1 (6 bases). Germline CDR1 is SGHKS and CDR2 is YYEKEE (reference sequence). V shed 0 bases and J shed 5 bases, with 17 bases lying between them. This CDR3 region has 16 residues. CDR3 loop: CASSLGRFRGGYGYTF. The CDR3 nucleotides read TGTGCCAGCAGCTTGGGACGCTTCAGGGGCGGGTATGGCTACACCTTC.

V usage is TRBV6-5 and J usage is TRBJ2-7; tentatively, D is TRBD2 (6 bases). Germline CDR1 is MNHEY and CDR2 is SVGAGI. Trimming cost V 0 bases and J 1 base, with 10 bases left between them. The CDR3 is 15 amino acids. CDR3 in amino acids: CASSYSSGGSYEQYF. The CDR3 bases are TGTGCCAGCAGTTACTCCTCCGGGGGTTCCTACGAGCAGTACTTC.

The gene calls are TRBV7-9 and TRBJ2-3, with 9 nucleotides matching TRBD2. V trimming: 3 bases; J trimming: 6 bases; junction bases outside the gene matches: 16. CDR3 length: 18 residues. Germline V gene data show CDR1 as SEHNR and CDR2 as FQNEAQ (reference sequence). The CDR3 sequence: CASSLVVRLAVGGDTQYF. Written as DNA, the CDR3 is TGTGCCAGCAGCTTGGTCGTCAGACTAGCGGTCGGAGGGGATACGCAGTATTTT.

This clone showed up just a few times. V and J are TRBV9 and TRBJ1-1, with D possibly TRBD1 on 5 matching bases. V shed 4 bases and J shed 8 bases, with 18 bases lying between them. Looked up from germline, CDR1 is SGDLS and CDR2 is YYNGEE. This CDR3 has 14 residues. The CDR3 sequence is CASSSTVGRREAFF. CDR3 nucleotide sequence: TGTGCCAGCAGCTCGACAGTTGGAAGAAGAGAAGCTTTCTTT.

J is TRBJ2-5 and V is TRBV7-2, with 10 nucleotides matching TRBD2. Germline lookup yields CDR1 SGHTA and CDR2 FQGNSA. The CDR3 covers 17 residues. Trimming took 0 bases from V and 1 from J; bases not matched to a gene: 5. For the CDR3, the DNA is TGTGCCAGCAGCTTAGCGGTTACTAGCGGGACCCAAGAGACCCAGTACTTC. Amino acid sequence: CASSLAVTSGTQETQYF. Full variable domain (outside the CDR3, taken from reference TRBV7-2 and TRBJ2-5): GAGVSQSPSNKVTEKGKDVELRCDPISGHTALYWYRQSLGQGLEFLIYFQGNSAPDKSGLPSDRFSAERTGGSVSTLTIQRTQQEDSAVYLCASSLAVTSGTQETQYFGPGTRLLVL.

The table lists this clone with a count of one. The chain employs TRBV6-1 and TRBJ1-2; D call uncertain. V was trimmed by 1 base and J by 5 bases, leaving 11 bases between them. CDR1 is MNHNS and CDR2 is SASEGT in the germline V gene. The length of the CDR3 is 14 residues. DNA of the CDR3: TGTGCCAGCAGTGAAGATCCGGCGGGGTATGGCTACACCTTC. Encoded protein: CASSEDPAGYGYTF.

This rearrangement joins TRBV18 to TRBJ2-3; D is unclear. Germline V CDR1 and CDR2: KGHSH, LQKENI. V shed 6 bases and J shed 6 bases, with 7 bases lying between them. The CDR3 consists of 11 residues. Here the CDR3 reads CASSPADTQYF. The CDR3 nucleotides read TGTGCCAGCTCTCCCGCGGATACGCAGTATTTT.

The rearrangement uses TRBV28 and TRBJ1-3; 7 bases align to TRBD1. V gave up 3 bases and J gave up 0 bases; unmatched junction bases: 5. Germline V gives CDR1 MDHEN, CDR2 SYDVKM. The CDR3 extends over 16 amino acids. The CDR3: CASSLGTAISGNTIYF. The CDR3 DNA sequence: TGTGCCAGCAGTTTGGGGACAGCGATCTCTGGAAACACCATATATTTT. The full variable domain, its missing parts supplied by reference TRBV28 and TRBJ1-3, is DVKVTQSSRYLVKRTGEKVFLECVQDMDHENMFWYRQDPGLGLRLIYFSYDVKMKEKGDIPEGYSVSREKKERFSLILESASTNQTSMYLCASSLGTAISGNTIYFGEGSWLTVV.

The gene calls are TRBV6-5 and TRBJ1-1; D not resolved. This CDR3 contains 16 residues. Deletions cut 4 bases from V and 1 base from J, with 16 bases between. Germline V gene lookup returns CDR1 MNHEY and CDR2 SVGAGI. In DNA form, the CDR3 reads TGTGCCAGCAGTTTCTACCCCTCTTATAGGAACACTGAAGCTTTCTTT. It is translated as CASSFYPSYRNTEAFF.